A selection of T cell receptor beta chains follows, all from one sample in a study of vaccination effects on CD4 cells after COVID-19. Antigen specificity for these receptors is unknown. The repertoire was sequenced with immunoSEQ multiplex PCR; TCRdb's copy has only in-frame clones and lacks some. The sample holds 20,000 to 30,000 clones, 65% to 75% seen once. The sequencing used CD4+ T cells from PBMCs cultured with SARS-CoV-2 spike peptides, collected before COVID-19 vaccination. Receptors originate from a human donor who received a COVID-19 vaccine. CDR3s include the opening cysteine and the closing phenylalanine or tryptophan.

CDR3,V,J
CASSSGVGGREAFF,TRBV6-5,TRBJ1-1
CASSLDANQPQHF,TRBV5-4,TRBJ1-5
CSASPRSSGNTIYF,TRBV20-1,TRBJ1-3
CASSIERRREAFF,TRBV19,TRBJ1-1
CASSAGQGAFGYTF,TRBV7-8,TRBJ1-2
CASSSGTGGGDTQYF,TRBV10-1,TRBJ2-3
CASSLFTPGWESVSEAFF,TRBV11-2,TRBJ1-1
CASSQDIGPGGMILAKNIQYF,TRBV3-1/TRBV3-2,TRBJ2-4
CASKSDRAEAFF,TRBV2,TRBJ1-1
CASSGTGGKAFF,TRBV2,TRBJ1-1